This T cell receptor (beta chain) was captured by sequencing in a study of T cell changes during pregnancy in multiple sclerosis. This CDR3 comprises 14 residues. Trimming took 5 bases from V and 8 from J; bases not matched to a gene: 5. CDR1 and CDR2 from the germline V gene are MNHEY and SMNVEV (reference sequence). Sequencing was performed with immunoSEQ multiplex PCR; in TCRdb, only in-frame clones are kept and a portion is missing. Of roughly 59,000 clones listed, 85% to 95% are singletons. The source of this sequence is a female donor with multiple sclerosis, enrolled in a pregnancy study. The input for sequencing was CD8+ T cells from peripheral blood mononuclear cells, taken in the second trimester of pregnancy. The V and J genes are TRBV27 and TRBJ1-6; 8 nucleotides agree with TRBD1. This chain's CDR3 is CASSPGQGYSPLHF. In DNA, the CDR3 is TGTGCCAGCAGTCCCGGACAGGGCTATTCACCCCTCCACTTT.